This T cell receptor beta chain comes out of a study of T cells in Graves' hyperthyroidism and ophthalmopathy. This clonotype was counted a few times. Authors of the study amplified TCR beta CDR3 regions from RNA transcripts. Researchers ran a first-round RT-PCR on the TCR CDR3 using the HTBI primer set. Each CDR3 protein is one row after TCRdb ran MiXCR on the multiplex PCR reads. Altogether approximately 620,000 distinct CDR3 sequences are present, more than 11% being singletons, with the ten largest covering 5.5% to 7.5%. Exclusion followed for patients with uncontrolled infection, other autoimmune disease, pregnancy or lactation. Germline CDR1 is KGHDR and CDR2 is SFDVKD. This CDR3 comprises 12 residues. V lost 5 bases to trimming and J lost 7 bases, with 8 bases between them.

The sequenced sample was blood. The V call is TRBV24-1, the J call TRBJ1-5; no firm D call. The source of this sequence is a woman in her twenties or thirties with Graves' hyperthyroidism that later progressed to Graves' ophthalmopathy. The CDR3 spells CATSVAGQPQHF. CDR3 bases: TGTGCCACCAGTGTCGCTGGCCAGCCCCAGCATTTT.